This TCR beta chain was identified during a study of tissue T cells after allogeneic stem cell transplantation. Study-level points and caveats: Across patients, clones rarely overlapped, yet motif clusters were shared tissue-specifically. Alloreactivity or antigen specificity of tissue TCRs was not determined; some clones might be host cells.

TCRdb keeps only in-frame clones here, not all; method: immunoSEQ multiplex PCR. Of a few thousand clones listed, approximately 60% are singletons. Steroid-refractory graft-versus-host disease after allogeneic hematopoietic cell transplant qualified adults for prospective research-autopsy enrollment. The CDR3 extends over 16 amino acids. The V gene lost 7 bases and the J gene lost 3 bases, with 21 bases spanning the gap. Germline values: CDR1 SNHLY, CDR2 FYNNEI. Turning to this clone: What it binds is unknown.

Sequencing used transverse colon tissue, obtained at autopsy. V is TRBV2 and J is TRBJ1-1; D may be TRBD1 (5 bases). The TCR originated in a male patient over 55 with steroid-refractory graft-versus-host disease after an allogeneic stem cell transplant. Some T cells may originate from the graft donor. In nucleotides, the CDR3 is TGTGCCAGCACCCGACTGGGGGGGAGGGGTGACACTGAAGCTTTCTTT. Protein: CASTRLGGRGDTEAFF.